This TCR beta chain was documented in a study of radiation and T cells in renal cell carcinoma. Time point: blood 4 weeks post-SBRT, at nephrectomy. Noted treatment: 15 Gy SBRT to primary tumor, nephrectomy 4 weeks later. The data were produced by immunoSEQ multiplex PCR, yet TCRdb's version contains in-frame clones alone and is incomplete. The repertoire has around 99,000 clones, 65% to 90% of them found once; the top ten carry around 7.7%. The CDR3 length is 15 residues. Germline V gene lookup returns CDR1 SEHNR and CDR2 FQNEAQ (reference sequence). Trimming left V 5 bases short and J 3 bases short, with 17 bases between.

Specimen: blood, collected from a patient whose treatment included radiotherapy and nephrectomy. This TCR was recovered from a man between 60 and 75 years old with renal cell carcinoma. The rearrangement uses TRBV7-9 and TRBJ2-7; TRBD1 or TRBD2 may be the D gene (5 bases each). The CDR3 DNA is TGTGCCAGCAGCCCCTGGACTGGGACGTTCTACGAGCAGTACTTC. The encoded protein is CASSPWTGTFYEQYF.